These 30 T cell receptor beta chains originate from one sample sequenced in a study of cytomegalovirus exposure and HLA in healthy donors. 60 Vbeta and 13 Jbeta primers were used in PCR. This table comes from immunoSEQ multiplex PCR, and its TCRdb copy is limited to in-frame clones, with some not included. The data show 70,000 to 95,000 clones, with less than 85% seen just once and 1.1% held by the top ten. Material for sequencing was PBMCs. These receptors were collected from a male donor in good health and CMV-seronegative.

This clone has just a few counts. This rearrangement joins TRBV5-1 to TRBJ2-7, with TRBD2 as a possible D gene (5 bases). Germline V lookup: CDR1 SGHRS, CDR2 YFSETQ. Deletions cut 0 bases from V and 7 bases from J, with 17 bases between. The CDR3 sequence is 15 residues long. CDR3 bases: TGCGCCAGCAGCTTGGACAGCGGAGTAACCTGGGAGCAGTACTTC. It translates to CASSLDSGVTWEQYF.

V and J are TRBV5-1 and TRBJ2-3; no reliable D call. Germline V gene sequence: CDR1 SGHRS, CDR2 YFSETQ. The V end was cut by 5 bases, the J end by 2 bases, with 12 bases between. This CDR3 comprises 14 residues. The CDR3 spells CASSISSHTDTQYF. In DNA, the CDR3 is TGCGCCAGCAGTATCAGTTCCCACACAGATACGCAGTATTTT.

CDR3 region: CASSLGLAGLYEQYF. CDR3 nucleotides: TGTGCCAGCAGCTTAGGGCTAGCGGGATTATACGAGCAGTACTTC. This chain links TRBV11-2 with TRBJ2-7; TRBD2 aligns across 9 bases. In germline, CDR1 is SGHAT, CDR2 FQNNGV. Trimming cost V 1 base and J 4 bases; bases outside gene matches: 5. The CDR3 spans 15 residues.

The CDR3, as DNA: TGTGCCAGCAGTACCGGGACAGGGCAATTTGGTGGCTACACCTTC. It translates to CASSTGTGQFGGYTF. This chain connects TRBV28 to TRBJ1-2; 9 bases line up with TRBD1. V shed 5 bases, J shed 7 bases, and the junction held 11 bases outside the gene matches. The V gene's germline CDR1 is MDHEN and CDR2 SYDVKM. This CDR3 is 15 amino acids long.

J is TRBJ1-2 and V is TRBV5-1; D perhaps matches TRBD1 (5 bases). The germline gives CDR1 SGHRS, CDR2 YFSETQ. CDR3 size: 14 residues. Deletions cut 5 bases from V and 0 bases from J, with 11 bases between. The CDR3 protein is CASRQGSANYGYTF. For the CDR3, the DNA is TGCGCCAGCAGGCAGGGCTCAGCTAACTATGGCTACACCTTC. Together with reference TRBV5-1 and TRBJ1-2, the CDR3 gives the full variable domain: KAGVTQTPRYLIKTRGQQVTLSCSPISGHRSVSWYQQTPGQGLQFLFEYFSETQRNKGNFPGRFSGRQFSNSRSEMNVSTLELGDSALYLCASRQGSANYGYTFGSGTRLTVV.

The gene calls are TRBV9 and TRBJ1-6, with TRBD1 matching over 8 bases. This CDR3 comprises 13 residues. After removal of 3 bases from V and 9 bases from J, the junction contained 2 bases not matched to a gene. The germline gives CDR1 SGDLS, CDR2 YYNGEE. CDR3 DNA: TGTGCCAGCAGCGCGGACAGGGTTTCACCCCTCCACTTT. Protein sequence: CASSADRVSPLHF.

Details on this clone: The same CDR3 can be traced to other DNA sequences in this sample. The CDR3 protein is CASSEEGGRGWGTSNEQYF. The DNA for the CDR3 is TGTGCCAGCAGTGAAGAAGGCGGCAGAGGGTGGGGGACTAGCAACGAGCAGTACTTC. The gene calls are TRBV6-1 and TRBJ2-7, with TRBD2 matching over 9 bases. With 1 base clipped from V and 5 bases from J, the junction kept 18 bases outside the gene matches. This CDR3 is 19 amino acids long. The V gene's germline CDR1 is MNHNS and CDR2 SASEGT.

The chain uses TRBV5-4 and TRBJ1-2, with D possibly TRBD1 on 5 matching bases. V gave up 1 base and J gave up 5 bases, with 18 bases separating them. The CDR3 sequence is 16 residues long. Looked up from germline, CDR1 is SGHNT and CDR2 is YYREEE (reference sequence). CDR3 DNA sequence: TGTGCCAGCAGCTTGTCGGTCTATAGTCAGGGTTATGGCTACACCTTC. Its protein is CASSLSVYSQGYGYTF.

The chain has TRBV5-3 and TRBJ1-5; D is undetermined. TRBV5-3 is an open reading frame, and its role is uncertain. V was cut by 0 bases and J by 1 base, with 8 bases left in between. CDR3 length equals 15 residues. The CDR3 here is CARSLEHISNQPQHF. The CDR3 DNA is TGTGCCAGAAGCTTGGAACATATAAGCAATCAGCCCCAGCATTTT.

The chain carries TRBV2 and TRBJ2-5; 9 nucleotides align to TRBD2. Trimming at V came to 3 bases and at J to 2 bases, leaving 7 bases not matched to a gene. Germline V gives CDR1 SNHLY, CDR2 FYNNEI. CDR3 length equals 16 residues. CDR3 in DNA: TGTGCCAGCAGTGAGAAGCGGGGGGAAATACAAGAGACCCAGTACTTC. As protein: CASSEKRGEIQETQYF.

The chain has TRBV4-3 and TRBJ1-6, with D hard to call. V dropped 0 bases and J dropped 9 bases, with 12 bases sitting between them. The germline V gene has CDR1 LGHNA and CDR2 YSLEER. The CDR3 loop spans 15 amino acids. The CDR3 nucleotides are TGCGCCAGCAGCCAAGATCGTGTCCCTATTTCACCCCTCCACTTT. Protein sequence: CASSQDRVPISPLHF.

This clone was counted only a few times. The chain has TRBV7-3 and TRBJ2-5; 8 bases match TRBD1. The CDR3 has 15 amino acids. The V segment lost 5 bases and the J segment 1 base; nucleotides outside the gene matches: 6. Germline V gives CDR1 SGHTA, CDR2 FQGTGA. Here the CDR3 DNA reads TGTGCCAGCAGCCCGCAGGGGGCTATCCAAGAGACCCAGTACTTC. The encoded protein is CASSPQGAIQETQYF.

This chain uses TRBV13 with TRBJ2-3, with 8 nucleotides matching TRBD2. With 5 bases clipped from V and 3 bases from J, the junction kept 13 bases outside the gene matches. Germline values: CDR1 PRHDT, CDR2 FYEKMQ (reference sequence). The CDR3 sequence is 17 residues long. CDR3 coding DNA: TGTGCCAGCAGCCGGGGGGGCAGGGTAGGGTCAACAGATACGCAGTATTTT. This gives the protein CASSRGGRVGSTDTQYF.

The genes are TRBV6-1 and TRBJ1-2; weak D call: TRBD1 (6 bases). Trimming took 0 bases from V and 8 from J, leaving 13 bases between them. This CDR3 spans 14 amino acids. CDR1 and CDR2 from the germline V gene are MNHNS and SASEGT. CDR3 sequence (DNA): TGTGCCAGCAGTGAAGCGGGGGGGCTCGGGGGCTACACCTTC. Amino acids: CASSEAGGLGGYTF.

The chain uses TRBV6-5 and TRBJ2-1; D might be TRBD2 (7 bases). The V gene's germline CDR1 is MNHEY and CDR2 SVGAGI. The CDR3 is 15 amino acids. Deletions cut 2 bases from V and 7 bases from J, with 15 bases between. CDR3 DNA sequence: TGTGCCAGCAGTTACGAGGGAGGGGGTAGAAATGAGCAGTTCTTC. Protein: CASSYEGGGRNEQFF.

Notes on this clone: One junction end does not reproduce the germline sequence, and a read error may be involved. J is TRBJ2-7 and V is TRBV7-9; TRBD2 is a possible D gene (6 bases). Germline CDR1 is SEHNR and CDR2 is FQNEAQ (reference sequence). The CDR3 length is 12 residues. The CDR3 DNA reads TGTTCCAGCCGATCGTCGGAGGGCGAGCAGTACTTC. Its protein is CSSRSSEGEQYF. The whole variable domain, remainder taken from reference TRBV7-9 and TRBJ2-7, is DTGVSQNPRHKITKRGQNVTFRCDPISEHNRLYWYRQTLGQGPEFLTYFQNEAQLEKSRLLSDRFSAERPKGSFSTLEIQRTEQGDSAMYLCSSRSSEGEQYFGPGTRLTVT.

The chain employs TRBV4-1 and TRBJ1-6, with D perhaps TRBD1 (6 bases). Trimming removed 3 bases at V and 7 bases at J, with 19 bases between. The CDR3 loop spans 17 amino acids. The germline gives CDR1 MGHRA, CDR2 YSYEKL. The CDR3 loop is CASSQDGTRKLNSPLHF. The CDR3 DNA reads TGCGCCAGCAGCCAGGACGGGACACGGAAACTGAATTCACCCCTCCACTTT.

The sample holds a few counts of this clone. The chain couples TRBV12-5 to TRBJ2-5; D possibly corresponds to TRBD2 (5 bases). Germline CDR1 LGHNT, CDR2 FRNRAP. Trimming took 5 bases from V and 2 from J, leaving 9 bases between them. There are 13 residues in the CDR3. DNA for the CDR3: TGTGCTAGTGGTCGAGGCGGGCAAGAGACCCAGTACTTC. This sequence encodes CASGRGGQETQYF.

This clone occurred a few times. The rearrangement uses TRBV30 and TRBJ2-1; TRBD2 might be the D (6 bases). The CDR3 totals 13 residues. The V gene's germline CDR1 is GTSNPN and CDR2 SVGIG (reference sequence). Deletions cut 5 bases from V and 5 bases from J, with 13 bases between. CDR3 protein: CAWGGTSHNEQFF. CDR3 in DNA: TGTGCCTGGGGCGGGACTTCTCACAATGAGCAGTTCTTC.

The CDR3 region has the DNA TGTGCCTGGAGTTCGGGACAGGGGGACAATCAGCCCCAGCATTTT. Residues: CAWSSGQGDNQPQHF. The chain couples TRBV30 to TRBJ1-5; the match to TRBD1 covers 11 bases. In germline, CDR1 is GTSNPN, CDR2 SVGIG (reference sequence). The V segment lost 2 bases and the J segment 3 bases; nucleotides outside the gene matches: 3. The CDR3 length is 15 residues.

This rearrangement joins TRBV5-1 to TRBJ1-1; a possible D gene is TRBD1 (5 bases). The length of the CDR3 is 14 residues. The V gene's germline CDR1 is SGHRS and CDR2 YFSETQ. V was trimmed by 0 bases and J by 8 bases, leaving 14 bases between them. The CDR3 nucleotides are TGCGCCAGCAGCTTGGGCCGTCAGGGTCAGGAAGCTTTCTTT. This gives the protein CASSLGRQGQEAFF.

This chain links TRBV6-5 with TRBJ2-3; unclear D gene. V lost 7 bases and J 1 base, leaving 15 bases between the germline ends. In germline, CDR1 is MNHEY, CDR2 SVGAGI. This CDR3 contains 15 residues. The CDR3 is CASIMAPRGTDTQYF. Written as DNA, the CDR3 is TGTGCCAGCATAATGGCCCCCCGGGGCACAGATACGCAGTATTTT.

The genes are TRBV7-9 and TRBJ1-1; D ambiguous. The CDR3 has 12 residues. Germline CDR1 SEHNR, CDR2 FQNEAQ (reference sequence). V lost 4 bases and J lost 7, with 10 bases in between. This chain's CDR3 is CASSSIECEAFF. Here the CDR3 DNA reads TGTGCCAGCAGCTCCATTGAGTGTGAAGCTTTCTTT.

The V call is TRBV10-1, the J call TRBJ2-7; D not resolved. Trimming took off 3 bases at V and 5 bases at J, with 11 bases between the two ends. From germline, CDR1 is WNHNN and CDR2 SYGVQD (reference sequence). The CDR3 totals 13 residues. CDR3 amino acids: CASSDKSFHEQYF. The CDR3 region has the DNA TGCGCCAGCAGTGATAAGAGTTTCCACGAGCAGTACTTC.

V and J are TRBV29-1 and TRBJ2-5; no clear D. The J call may be in error: the DNA end matches TRBJ2-7 better. Germline V gene data show CDR1 as SQVTM and CDR2 as ANQGSEA. CDR3 length: 11 residues. The CDR3: CSVELHYEQYF. For the CDR3, the DNA is TGCAGCGTTGAACTACACTACGAGCAGTACTTC.

J is TRBJ2-7 and V is TRBV28; 7 bases are shared with TRBD2. CDR1 and CDR2 from the germline V gene are MDHEN and SYDVKM. CDR3 length: 13 amino acids. J was trimmed by 6 bases and V by 2 bases; bases with no gene match: 4. DNA of the CDR3: TGTGCCAGCAGTTTAGGTTCGGGGGGCGAGCAGTACTTC. It yields the protein CASSLGSGGEQYF.

V usage is TRBV29-1 and J usage is TRBJ1-1, with D possibly being TRBD1 (6 bases). The CDR3 spans 14 residues. V was cut by 7 bases and J by 11 bases, with 26 bases left in between. From germline, CDR1 is SQVTM and CDR2 ANQGSEA. CDR3 sequence: CSAVGGSDRLGAFF. The CDR3 coding sequence is TGCAGCGCCGTAGGGGGATCGGACCGGTTAGGGGCTTTCTTT.

The rearrangement links TRBV13 to TRBJ2-7; TRBD2 aligns across 10 bases. The trim removed 5 bases at V and 6 bases at J, leaving 7 bases unmatched. The CDR3 covers 14 residues. Germline CDR1 reads PRHDT; CDR2 reads FYEKMQ (reference sequence). The CDR3 sequence: CASSARLAGSEQYF. The CDR3 coding sequence is TGTGCCAGCAGCGCCAGACTAGCGGGTAGCGAGCAGTACTTC.

The chain joins TRBV11-2 to TRBJ1-6; TRBD1 matches 8 bases. V was pared by 3 bases and J by 8 bases, with 12 bases of the junction left unmatched. The CDR3 spans 17 residues. CDR1 and CDR2 from the germline V gene are SGHAT and FQNNGV. The CDR3 spells CASSLTQGAFLDSPLHF. The DNA for the CDR3 is TGTGCCAGCAGCTTGACTCAGGGGGCTTTTTTGGATTCACCCCTCCACTTT.

The rearrangement links TRBV4-2 to TRBJ1-1, with D possibly matching TRBD1 (5 bases). The CDR3 is made up of 16 amino acids. Per the germline V gene, CDR1 is LGHNA and CDR2 is YNFKEQ. V shed 2 bases and J shed 5 bases, with 18 bases lying between them. Here the CDR3 DNA reads TGTGCCAGCAGCCAAACAGGCCCCAAGGTTAGGACTGAAGCTTTCTTT. Translated, it gives CASSQTGPKVRTEAFF.